This TCR beta chain was retrieved from a study of blood T cells in healthy people across ages. In the study overall: Every two T cells gave about one barcoded beta molecule via template switching.

To note about this clonotype: As yet, its antigen is unknown.

The use of a sample-barcoded 5' primer and a J-beta primer mix characterized a second PCR of 7 to 11 cycles. Each cDNA molecule was tagged by a template-switch adaptor that had 12 random nucleotides. TCRdb reprocessed the 5' RACE reads via MiXCR and lists one record per CDR3 protein. Among some 550,000 distinct CDR3 sequences listed, around half were seen once. Overall study results and limits: With age, beta diversity per million T cells declined roughly linearly, significantly by 30 to 50. Among long-lived donors, naive CD4+ cells were more numerous and diversity higher than in aged donors.

V lost 4 bases and J lost 3; bases outside the gene matches: 5. This CDR3 has 14 residues. Germline CDR1 and CDR2: SGHRS and YFSETQ. This clonotype was sampled from a man older than 75 in good health. Sequenced material: blood. The gene calls are TRBV5-1 and TRBJ1-2; 8 bases are a match to TRBD1. DNA of the CDR3: TGCGCCAGCAGCCAGGACAGGGTCGACTATGGCTACACCTTC. This gives the protein CASSQDRVDYGYTF.